A single sample gave rise to the 5 T cell receptor beta chains below, sequenced in a study of T cells in women clearing cervical HPV infection. Libraries were prepared by immunoSEQ multiplex PCR; TCRdb keeps only in-frame clonotypes and omits some of them. The clone table shows more than 20,000 clones, with the ten largest holding about 5.5%. Sequenced material: blood buffy coat. All receptors derive from a woman between 18 and 69 years old with a cervical HPV16 infection that either progressed to CIN3+ or cleared (not recorded which).

Concerning this clone: The observed sequence ends 3 residues before the CDR3 terminus, with the missing tail filled in from the germline J gene. The chain recombines TRBV18 with TRBJ1-2, with 10 nucleotides matching TRBD1. Germline CDR1 and CDR2: KGHSH and LQKENI. There are 14 residues in the CDR3. CDR3 protein: CASSLDRGQRGYTF. The sequenced part of the CDR3 DNA is TGTGCCAGCTCACTTGACAGGGGGCAAAGAGGC.

A note on this clone: Sequencing ends 3 residues short of the CDR3 end; the germline J gene provides the rest. The genes are TRBV5-4 and TRBJ2-5; 7 bases line up with TRBD1. J lost 2 bases, V lost 1 base, and 2 bases had no gene match. The germline gives CDR1 SGHNT, CDR2 YYREEE (reference sequence). The CDR3 covers 14 residues. CDR3 bases read: TGTGCCAGCAGCTTGACGACAGGGCAAGAGACC. This codes for CASSLTTGQET. In full, the CDR3 reads CASSLTTGQETQYF.

Comment on this clone: The read gets to within 3 residues of the CDR3 end, and the germline J gene fills in the rest. The chain is built from TRBV20-1 and TRBJ1-4, with D tentatively TRBD1 (6 bases). This CDR3 has 16 residues. Germline V lookup: CDR1 DFQATT, CDR2 SNEGSKA (reference sequence). CDR3 in amino acids: CSARPEDSSYNSPLFF. Incomplete CDR3 DNA: TGCAGTGCTAGACCGGAGGACAGCTCCTATAATTCACCA.

Comments on this clone: Sequencing ends 3 residues short of the CDR3 end; the germline J gene provides the rest. This sequence joins TRBV10-3 and TRBJ1-5; TRBD1 is a possible D gene (5 bases). V was trimmed by 8 bases and J by 1 base, leaving 12 bases between them. This CDR3 has 14 amino acids. CDR1 and CDR2 (germline): ENHRY, SYGVKD. The CDR3: CAIAREGSNQPQHF. The part of the CDR3 DNA that was read is TGTGCCATCGCCAGGGAGGGGAGCAATCAGCCC.

Comment on this clone: Coverage ceases 3 residues before the CDR3 finishes, and the germline J gene fills in the end. The chain links TRBV2 to TRBJ1-2, with D perhaps matching TRBD1 (6 bases). Germline V gene data show CDR1 as SNHLY and CDR2 as FYNNEI. The CDR3 is 15 residues long. The CDR3 is CASRAPRERTDTYTF. CDR3 DNA (partial): TGTGCCAGCAGGGCCCCTAGGGAGCGGACAGATACC.